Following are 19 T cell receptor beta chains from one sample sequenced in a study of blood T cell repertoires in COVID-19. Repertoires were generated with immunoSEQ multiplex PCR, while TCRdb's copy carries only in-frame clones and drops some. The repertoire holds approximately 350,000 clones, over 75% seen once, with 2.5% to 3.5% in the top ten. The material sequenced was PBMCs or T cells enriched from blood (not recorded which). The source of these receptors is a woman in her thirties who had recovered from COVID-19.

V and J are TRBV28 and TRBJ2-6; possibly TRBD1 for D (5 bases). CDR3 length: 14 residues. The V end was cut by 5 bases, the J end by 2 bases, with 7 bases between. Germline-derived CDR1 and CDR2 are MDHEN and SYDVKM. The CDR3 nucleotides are TGTGCCAGCAGTGGGGCAGCTGGGGCCAACGTCCTGACTTTC. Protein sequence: CASSGAAGANVLTF.

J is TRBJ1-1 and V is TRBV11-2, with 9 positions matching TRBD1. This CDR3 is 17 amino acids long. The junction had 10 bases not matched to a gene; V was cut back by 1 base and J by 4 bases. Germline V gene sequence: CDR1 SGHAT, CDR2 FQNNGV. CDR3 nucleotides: TGTGCCAGCAGCTTAGCCGGGACAGGGCCGAGCGGCACTGAAGCTTTCTTT. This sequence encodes CASSLAGTGPSGTEAFF.

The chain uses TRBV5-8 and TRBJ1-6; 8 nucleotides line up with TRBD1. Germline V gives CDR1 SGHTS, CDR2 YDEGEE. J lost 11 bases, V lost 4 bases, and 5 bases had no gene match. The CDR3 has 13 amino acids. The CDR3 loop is CASSQDRGAPLHF. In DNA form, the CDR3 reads TGTGCCAGCAGCCAAGACAGGGGTGCACCCCTCCACTTT. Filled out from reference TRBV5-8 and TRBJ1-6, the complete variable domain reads EAGVTQSPTHLIKTRGQQATLRCSPISGHTSVYWYQQALGLGLQFLLWYDEGEERNRGNFPPRFSGRQFPNYSSELNVNALELEDSALYLCASSQDRGAPLHFGNGTRLTVT.

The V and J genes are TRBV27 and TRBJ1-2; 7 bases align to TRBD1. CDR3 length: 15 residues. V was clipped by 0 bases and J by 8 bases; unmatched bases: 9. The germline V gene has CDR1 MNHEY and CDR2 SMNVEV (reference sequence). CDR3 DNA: TGTGCCAGCAGTTTATCCGCGACAGGGTTTGGGGGCTACACCTTC. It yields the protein CASSLSATGFGGYTF.

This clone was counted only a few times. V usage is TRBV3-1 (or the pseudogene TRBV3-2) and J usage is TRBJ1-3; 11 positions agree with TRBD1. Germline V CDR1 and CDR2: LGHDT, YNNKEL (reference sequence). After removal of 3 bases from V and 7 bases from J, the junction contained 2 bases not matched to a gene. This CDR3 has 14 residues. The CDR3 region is CASSQRDRGNTIYF. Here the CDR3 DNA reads TGTGCCAGCAGCCAGAGGGACAGGGGGAACACCATATATTTT.

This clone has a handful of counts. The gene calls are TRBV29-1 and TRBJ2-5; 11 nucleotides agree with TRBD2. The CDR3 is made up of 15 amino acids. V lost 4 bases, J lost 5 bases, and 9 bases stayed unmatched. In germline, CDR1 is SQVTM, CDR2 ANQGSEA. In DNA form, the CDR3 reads TGCAGCGTTGGTGTTAGCGGGAGGGCCGGGGAGACCCAGTACTTC. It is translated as CSVGVSGRAGETQYF.

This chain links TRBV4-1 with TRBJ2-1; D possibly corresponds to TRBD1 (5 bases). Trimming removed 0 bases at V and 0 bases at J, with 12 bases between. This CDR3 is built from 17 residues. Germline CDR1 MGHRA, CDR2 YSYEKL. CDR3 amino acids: CASSQDGQGSSYNEQFF. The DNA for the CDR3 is TGCGCCAGCAGCCAAGATGGGCAGGGAAGCTCCTACAATGAGCAGTTCTTC.

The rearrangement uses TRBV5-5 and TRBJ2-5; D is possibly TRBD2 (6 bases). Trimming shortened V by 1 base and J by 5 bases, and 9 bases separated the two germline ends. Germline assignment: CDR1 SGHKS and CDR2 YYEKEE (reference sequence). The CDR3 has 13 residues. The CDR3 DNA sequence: TGTGCCAGCAGCTTGTCGGGGAGGGAGACCCAGTACTTC. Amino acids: CASSLSGRETQYF.

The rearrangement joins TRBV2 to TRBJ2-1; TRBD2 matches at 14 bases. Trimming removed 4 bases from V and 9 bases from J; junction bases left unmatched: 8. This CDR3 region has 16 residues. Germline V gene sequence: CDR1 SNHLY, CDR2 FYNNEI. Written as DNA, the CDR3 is TGTGCCAGCAGTGGACTAGCGGGAGGGCCGTCCTTTGAGCAGTTCTTC. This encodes CASSGLAGGPSFEQFF.

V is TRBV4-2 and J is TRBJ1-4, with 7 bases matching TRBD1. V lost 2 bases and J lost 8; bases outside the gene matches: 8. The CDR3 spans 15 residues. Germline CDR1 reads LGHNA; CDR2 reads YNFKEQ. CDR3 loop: CASSQNDRDQEKLFF. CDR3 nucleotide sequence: TGTGCCAGCAGCCAAAATGACAGGGACCAAGAAAAACTGTTTTTT.

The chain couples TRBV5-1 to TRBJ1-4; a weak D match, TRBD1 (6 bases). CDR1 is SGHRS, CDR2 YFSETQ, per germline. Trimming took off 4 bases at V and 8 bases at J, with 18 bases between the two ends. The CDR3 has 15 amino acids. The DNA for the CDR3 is TGCGCCAGCAGCACCAGGGGTCTACGGGGAGAAAAACTGTTTTTT. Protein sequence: CASSTRGLRGEKLFF.

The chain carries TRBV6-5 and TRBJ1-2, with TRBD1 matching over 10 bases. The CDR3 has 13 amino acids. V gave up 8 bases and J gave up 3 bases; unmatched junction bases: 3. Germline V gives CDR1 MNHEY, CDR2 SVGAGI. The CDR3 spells CASRDRGYYGYTF. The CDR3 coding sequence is TGTGCCAGCCGGGACAGGGGATACTATGGCTACACCTTC.

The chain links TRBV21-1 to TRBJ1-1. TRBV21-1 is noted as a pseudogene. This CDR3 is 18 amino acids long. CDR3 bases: TGTGCCAGCACGTCGTTGGATAAGTCGAGGAGGATGAACACTGAAGCTTTCTTT. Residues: CASTSLDKSRRMNTEAFF.

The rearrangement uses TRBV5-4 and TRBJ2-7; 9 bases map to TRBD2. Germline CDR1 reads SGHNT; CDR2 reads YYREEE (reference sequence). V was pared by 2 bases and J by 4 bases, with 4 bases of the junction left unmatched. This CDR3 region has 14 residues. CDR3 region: CASSFLAGEYEQYF. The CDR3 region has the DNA TGTGCCAGCAGCTTCTTAGCGGGAGAGTACGAGCAGTACTTC. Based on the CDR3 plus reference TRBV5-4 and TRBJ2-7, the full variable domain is ETGVTQSPTHLIKTRGQQVTLRCSSQSGHNTVSWYQQALGQGPQFIFQYYREEENGRGNFPPRFSGLQFPNYSSELNVNALELDDSALYLCASSFLAGEYEQYFGPGTRLTVT.

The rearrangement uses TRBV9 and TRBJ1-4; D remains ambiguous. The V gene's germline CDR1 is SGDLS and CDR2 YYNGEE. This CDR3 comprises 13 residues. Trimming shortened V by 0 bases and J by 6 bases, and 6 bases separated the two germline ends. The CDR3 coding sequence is TGTGCCAGCAGCGTAGGTACACATGAAAAACTGTTTTTT. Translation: CASSVGTHEKLFF.

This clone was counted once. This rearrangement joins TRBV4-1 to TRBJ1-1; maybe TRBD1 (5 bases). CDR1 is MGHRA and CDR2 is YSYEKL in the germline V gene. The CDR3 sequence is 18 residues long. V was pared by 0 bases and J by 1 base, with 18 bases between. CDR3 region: CASSQDTRAVTTNTEAFF. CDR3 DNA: TGCGCCAGCAGCCAAGATACCAGGGCAGTAACTACGAACACTGAAGCTTTCTTT.

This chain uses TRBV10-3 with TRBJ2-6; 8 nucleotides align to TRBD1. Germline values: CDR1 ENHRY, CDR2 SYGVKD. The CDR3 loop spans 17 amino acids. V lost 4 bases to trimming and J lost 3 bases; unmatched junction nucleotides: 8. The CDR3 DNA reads TGTGCCATCAGTGGCCACCCAGGGGGCGGTGGGGCCAACGTCCTGACTTTC. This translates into CAISGHPGGGGANVLTF.

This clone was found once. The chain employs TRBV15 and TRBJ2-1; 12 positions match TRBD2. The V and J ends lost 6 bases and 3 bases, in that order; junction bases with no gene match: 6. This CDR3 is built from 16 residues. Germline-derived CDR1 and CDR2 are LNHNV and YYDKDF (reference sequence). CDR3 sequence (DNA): TGTGCCACCAGTTCCGGACTAGCGGGGATCTACAATGAGCAGTTCTTC. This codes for CATSSGLAGIYNEQFF. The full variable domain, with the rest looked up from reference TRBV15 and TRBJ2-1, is DAMVIQNPRYQVTQFGKPVTLSCSQTLNHNVMYWYQQKSSQAPKLLFHYYDKDFNNEADTPDNFQSRRPNTSFCFLDIRSPGLGDTAMYLCATSSGLAGIYNEQFFGPGTRLTVL.

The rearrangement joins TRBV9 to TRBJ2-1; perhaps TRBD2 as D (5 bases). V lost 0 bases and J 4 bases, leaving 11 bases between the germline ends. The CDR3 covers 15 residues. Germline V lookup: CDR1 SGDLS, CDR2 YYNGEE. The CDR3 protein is CASSVVDWTYNEQFF. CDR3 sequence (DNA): TGTGCCAGCAGCGTAGTGGACTGGACTTACAATGAGCAGTTCTTC.